The 19 T cell receptor beta chains listed next were all sequenced from one sample in a study of tumor and adjacent non-tumor tissue in lung cancer (dated by TCRdb to about 2018). RNA was isolated from bulk, unsorted tissue, and RNA quality was assessed with a NanoDrop ND-1000 and an Agilent 2100. The library was obtained by multiplex PCR. Sequencing instrument: Illumina HiSeq 2500. Following protocols modified from ARM-PCR, the researchers constructed TCRbeta libraries through three rounds of nested PCR with primers (Table S4). TCRdb's own reprocessing of the public reads used fastp at Q25 and MiXCR and kept productive beta chains. For every CDR3 protein sequence, its rows merge into one entry that carries the most common genes and DNA. For this sample the table gives some 78,000 distinct CDR3 sequences, of which 75% to 90% were detected only once. 13% of the sample is in the top ten clones. The sample comprised lung tumor tissue. The receptors derive from a woman aged 45-59 years with non-small cell lung cancer.

About this clonotype: A read error may produce the germline difference seen at one junction end. The chain links TRBV11-2 to TRBJ2-7, with D hard to call. The germline CDR1 and CDR2 sequences are SGHAT and FQNNGV. The CDR3 is made up of 15 amino acids. In nucleotides, the CDR3 is TGTGCCAGTAGCTTATCTCCGAGTCCCTCCTGTGAGCAGTACTTC. Protein: CASSLSPSPSCEQYF.

At least ten counts were recorded for this clonotype. The CDR3 DNA reads as TGTGCCAGCAGTTACGGGGGGGTCGCACCTCAGGATACGCAGTATTTT. Its protein product is CASSYGGVAPQDTQYF. This rearrangement joins TRBV6-5 to TRBJ2-3, with 7 bases identical to TRBD2. The junction had 11 bases not matched to a gene; V was cut back by 2 bases and J by 6 bases. The CDR3 length is 16 residues. The germline CDR1 and CDR2 sequences are MNHEY and SVGAGI.

As regards this clonotype: At one end the junction does not follow the germline gene, possibly because of a read error. The chain employs TRBV29-1 and TRBJ2-7; no definite D call. Germline CDR1 reads SQVTM; CDR2 reads ANQGSEA. The CDR3 length is 10 residues. The CDR3 here is CSVETYEHYF. The CDR3, as DNA: TGCAGCGTTGAAACCTACGAGCACTACTTC.

Concerning this clonotype: The junction shows a germline mismatch at one end, possibly a read error. The CDR3 region is CVSSDLHEQYF. In DNA, the CDR3 is TGTGTCAGCAGTGACCTCCACGAGCAGTACTTC. This chain joins TRBV6-2 or TRBV6-3 and TRBJ2-7; D ambiguous. Per germline, CDR1 MNHEY and CDR2 SVGEGT. The CDR3 runs 11 residues.

Turning to this clonotype: An end of the junction differs from the germline gene, which may be a read error. For the CDR3, the DNA is TGTGTCAGCGGGTACGGAATAGCGACAGACTACGAGCAGTACTTC. Protein: CVSGYGIATDYEQYF. This chain uses TRBV11-1 with TRBJ2-7; D might be TRBD2 (6 bases). The germline V gene has CDR1 SGHAT and CDR2 FQDESV (reference sequence). This CDR3 comprises 15 residues.

Sample share makes this clonotype medium-sized. The chain carries TRBV20-1 and TRBJ2-7; the D gene could be TRBD1 or TRBD2 (5 bases each). The V end lost 6 bases, the J end lost 3 bases, and 15 bases lay between the germline ends. This CDR3 is 13 amino acids long. Germline assignment: CDR1 DFQATT and CDR2 SNEGSKA (reference sequence). CDR3 amino acids: CSANRADIYEQYF. The CDR3 DNA sequence: TGCAGTGCAAACCGAGCGGACATCTACGAGCAGTACTTC.

A remark on this clonotype: This sequence may be a read error, since a much larger clone differs from it by one base. The V gene is TRBV30, the J gene TRBJ1-2; D is unclear. The CDR3 contains 16 residues. Germline-derived CDR1 and CDR2 are GTSNPN and SVGIG (reference sequence). The CDR3 nucleotides are TGTGCCTGTTGGACGCTTGTGGACGCTCGAAACTGTGGCTACACCTTC. It encodes CACWTLVDARNCGYTF.

Only a few counts were recorded for this clonotype. Since a much larger clone is just one base distant, this may be a read error. The rearrangement uses TRBV28 and TRBJ2-2; no firm D call. V was shortened by 8 bases and J by 4 bases, with 8 bases between the two germline ends. This CDR3 has 12 residues. CDR1 and CDR2 from the germline V gene are MDHEN and SYDVKM. The CDR3 nucleotides read TGTGCCAGCGGATCAGGCACCGGGGAGCTGTTTTTT. Protein: CASGSGTGELFF.

In the case of this clonotype: As the CDR3 is not closed by the conserved phenylalanine or tryptophan, this likely results from a read error. The chain recombines TRBV29-1 with TRBJ2-1; D remains unclear. CDR3 length: 12 amino acids. The germline V gene has CDR1 SQVTM and CDR2 ANQGSEA. The CDR3 DNA sequence: TGCAGGGTTCTAGGTTCCTACAATGAGCAGTTCTTA. Encoded protein: CRVLGSYNEQFL.

V usage is TRBV20-1 and J usage is TRBJ2-2; 8 bases match TRBD1. This CDR3 has 16 amino acids. After removal of 1 base from V and 6 bases from J, the junction contained 10 bases not matched to a gene. In germline, CDR1 is DFQATT, CDR2 SNEGSKA (reference sequence). CDR3 nucleotides: TGCAGTGCTAGAGGGATAAAACAGGGGGGCGCCGGGGAGCTGTTTTTT. Amino acids: CSARGIKQGGAGELFF.

As for this clonotype: Compared with germline, one end of the junction differs, possibly owing to a read error. J is TRBJ1-2 and V is TRBV6-1, with D hard to call. Per the germline V gene, CDR1 is MNHNS and CDR2 is SASEGT. The CDR3 contains 14 residues. CDR3 sequence reads: CASSEGPSSYGYTF. In DNA form, the CDR3 reads TGTGCCAGCAGTGAAGGGCCCAGCAGCTATGGCTACACGTTC.

This clonotype was picked up one time. Relative to the germline gene, one junction end is altered; a read error may explain this. This chain uses TRBV11-2 with TRBJ2-1; TRBD2 matches 7 bases. This CDR3 is 17 amino acids long. Looked up from germline, CDR1 is SGHAT and CDR2 is FQNNGV. The CDR3, as DNA: TGTTCCAGCACCCCAGAGGGCGGGGGAAACTCCTACGATGAGCAGTTCTTC. It translates to CSSTPEGGGNSYDEQFF.

On this clonotype: At one boundary the junction diverges from the germline segment, which might be a read error. V gene TRBV10-3 combines with J gene TRBJ2-7, with a tentative D call TRBD1 (5 bases). Germline CDR1 ENHRY, CDR2 SYGVKD. There are 13 residues in the CDR3. CDR3 sequence (DNA): TGTGCTATCAACCAGACAGACTTCTACGAGCGGTACTTC. This sequence encodes CAINQTDFYERYF.

This clonotype has just one count. The V and J genes are TRBV20-1 and TRBJ1-2; weak D call: TRBD1 (5 bases). Per germline, CDR1 DFQATT and CDR2 SNEGSKA (reference sequence). This CDR3 contains 14 residues. The CDR3 nucleotides read TGCAGAGCCGCATCCACCAGGGAAAGCTATGGCTACACCTTC. The encoded protein is CRAASTRESYGYTF.

Turning to this clonotype: At one end the junction does not follow the germline gene, possibly because of a read error. V usage is TRBV12-3 or TRBV12-4 and J usage is TRBJ1-4; D unclear. This CDR3 region has 15 residues. CDR3 DNA sequence: TGTGCCAGTGACATTTTCGCTCCAACTAATGTAAAACTGTTTTTT. Translated, it gives CASDIFAPTNVKLFF.

Remarks on this clonotype: A read error may account for a junction end that differs from germline. The chain is built from TRBV12-3 or TRBV12-4 and TRBJ2-5, with D possibly matching TRBD1 (6 bases). The CDR3 covers 16 residues. CDR3 in amino acids: CVSSLISGAAQETQYF. For the CDR3, the DNA is TGTGTCAGCAGTTTAATATCAGGGGCCGCGCAAGAGACCCAGTACTTC.

About this clonotype: The germline gene is not matched at one end of the junction; a read error may be the cause. V and J are TRBV5-6 and TRBJ1-2, with 7 bases identical to TRBD1. This CDR3 spans 13 amino acids. CDR1 is SGHDT, CDR2 YYEEEE, per germline. DNA of the CDR3: TGTGCCAGCAGTCAGGGGGGGAACTATGGTTACACCTTC. Amino acid sequence: CASSQGGNYGYTF.

There are a few counts of this clonotype. The gene calls are TRBV7-2 and TRBJ2-1, with a possible D match to TRBD2 (6 bases). The CDR3 length is 14 residues. V lost 4 bases, J lost 9 bases, and 16 bases lay in between. CDR1 and CDR2 (germline): SGHTA, FQGNSA. The CDR3 coding sequence is TGTGCCAGCAGCTGGAGTCAGGGACTGGGTGAGCAGTTCTTC. Amino acids: CASSWSQGLGEQFF.

Note on this clonotype: The CDR3 does not end in the conserved phenylalanine or tryptophan, so this is likely a read error. The chain employs TRBV7-8 and TRBJ2-2, with D uncertain. The CDR3 loop spans 15 amino acids. The V end lost 4 bases, the J end lost 4 bases, and 13 bases lay between the germline ends. Germline V CDR1 and CDR2: SGHVS, FQNEAQ. The DNA for the CDR3 is TGTGCCAGCAGCTCACCGGCATCGACCACCGGGGAGCTGTTTTAT. Translated: CASSSPASTTGELFY.